A single sample gave rise to the 13 T cell receptor beta chains below, sequenced in a study of cytomegalovirus exposure and HLA in healthy donors. Primers for the PCR totalled 60 Vbeta and 13 Jbeta. Using immunoSEQ multiplex PCR, the repertoire was profiled, and TCRdb retains in-frame clones only, with some absent. The repertoire holds approximately 150,000 clones, with approximately 77% as singletons. The sequenced sample consisted of PBMCs. The receptors derive from a man aged 25-45 years in good health and CMV-seropositive.

The chain joins TRBV25-1 to TRBJ2-7; TRBD1 agrees at 8 bases. J lost 1 base, V lost 8 bases, and 7 bases had no gene match. The CDR3 is 14 residues long. Per germline, CDR1 MGHDK and CDR2 SYGVNS. This CDR3 reads CASEEQGVSYEQYF. For the CDR3, the DNA is TGTGCCAGCGAAGAACAGGGGGTGTCCTACGAGCAGTACTTC.

J is TRBJ1-2 and V is TRBV13; TRBD1 matches at 8 bases. The CDR3 consists of 13 residues. CDR1 and CDR2 (germline): PRHDT, FYEKMQ (reference sequence). The trim removed 5 bases at V and 8 bases at J, leaving 7 bases unmatched. The CDR3 here is CASSRDRTGGYTF. Written as DNA, the CDR3 is TGTGCCAGCAGCCGGGACAGGACGGGCGGCTACACCTTC.

This chain connects TRBV5-4 to TRBJ2-6, with D unclear. This CDR3 comprises 14 residues. Germline lookup yields CDR1 SGHNT and CDR2 YYREEE (reference sequence). V lost 6 bases and J lost 2, with 9 bases in between. The CDR3 spells CASTFYPGANVLTF. For the CDR3, the DNA is TGTGCCAGCACCTTCTACCCTGGGGCCAACGTCCTGACTTTC. The variable domain in full, with the rest retrieved from reference TRBV5-4 and TRBJ2-6, is ETGVTQSPTHLIKTRGQQVTLRCSSQSGHNTVSWYQQALGQGPQFIFQYYREEENGRGNFPPRFSGLQFPNYSSELNVNALELDDSALYLCASTFYPGANVLTFGAGSRLTVL.

This clone was counted only a few times. The chain is built from TRBV9 and TRBJ2-1; 11 bases are a match to TRBD2. Germline trimming cut 2 bases from V and 5 bases from J; bases unmatched to any gene: 6. The CDR3 runs to 16 residues. Germline lookup yields CDR1 SGDLS and CDR2 YYNGEE. In DNA form, the CDR3 reads TGTGCCAGCAGCGTCGGGGTAGCGGGGGGGCACAATGAGCAGTTCTTC. As protein: CASSVGVAGGHNEQFF.

The chain uses TRBV6-5 and TRBJ1-2; 7 bases are a match to TRBD1. Germline V lookup: CDR1 MNHEY, CDR2 SVGAGI. After removal of 0 bases from V and 5 bases from J, the junction contained 0 bases not matched to a gene. This CDR3 contains 13 residues. For the CDR3, the DNA is TGTGCCAGCAGTTACTCACAGGGGTATGGCTACACCTTC. Residues: CASSYSQGYGYTF.

The genes are TRBV30 and TRBJ1-5, with D possibly TRBD1 on 5 matching bases. Germline V gene lookup returns CDR1 GTSNPN and CDR2 SVGIG (reference sequence). CDR3 length: 14 residues. V was shortened by 3 bases and J by 4 bases, with 13 bases between the two germline ends. The CDR3 region has the DNA TGTGCCTGGAGCCCGGGACTGCCAAATCAGCCCCAGCATTTT. It is translated as CAWSPGLPNQPQHF.

This clone was detected only a few times. The chain has TRBV5-6 and TRBJ2-5; 8 positions agree with TRBD1. This CDR3 comprises 14 residues. Germline CDR1 is SGHDT and CDR2 is YYEEEE. The J segment lost 3 bases and the V segment lost 3 bases, leaving 4 bases of the junction unmatched. The CDR3 region is CASSSTGGEETQYF. CDR3 in DNA: TGTGCCAGCAGCTCCACAGGGGGTGAAGAGACCCAGTACTTC.

The chain uses TRBV29-1 and TRBJ2-1; possible D gene TRBD1, 5 bases. The CDR3 spans 11 residues. The ends were cut back, 7 bases at V and 5 bases at J, with 9 bases in the middle. Germline assignment: CDR1 SQVTM and CDR2 ANQGSEA. CDR3 sequence: CSAVGDNEQFF. The DNA of the CDR3 is TGCAGCGCAGTAGGGGACAATGAGCAGTTCTTC.

The V call is TRBV27, the J call TRBJ2-2; no reliable D call. Germline V gene sequence: CDR1 MNHEY, CDR2 SMNVEV (reference sequence). The CDR3 loop spans 13 amino acids. Between the trimmed V and J ends, which lost 2 bases and 4 bases, there was a span of 5 bases. In DNA form, the CDR3 reads TGTGCCAGCAGTTTAATGCGCACCGGGGAGCTGTTTTTT. Amino acids: CASSLMRTGELFF.

The chain couples TRBV5-6 to TRBJ2-3; 14 positions agree with TRBD2. Germline assignment: CDR1 SGHDT and CDR2 YYEEEE. The junction had 5 bases not matched to a gene; V was cut back by 4 bases and J by 4 bases. The CDR3 is 16 amino acids. CDR3 sequence: CASSVGLAGASDTQYF. CDR3 nucleotide sequence: TGTGCCAGCAGCGTGGGACTAGCGGGGGCGTCAGATACGCAGTATTTT.

This clone was found a few times. The chain joins TRBV6-5 to TRBJ1-3; TRBD1 aligns across 7 bases. Germline lookup yields CDR1 MNHEY and CDR2 SVGAGI. Trimming took 9 bases from V and 0 from J; bases not matched to a gene: 8. CDR3 length: 15 amino acids. Written as DNA, the CDR3 is TGTGCCAGTAGATTGACAGGGAGCTCTGGAAACACCATATATTTT. Its translation: CASRLTGSSGNTIYF.

This clone was counted once. V is TRBV4-1 and J is TRBJ2-7; D is ambiguous. There are 15 residues in the CDR3. Germline values: CDR1 MGHRA, CDR2 YSYEKL. Trimming took off 0 bases at V and 3 bases at J, with 12 bases between the two ends. The CDR3 region has the DNA TGCGCCAGCAGCCAAGATCGTGTGGCAGGCTACGAGCAGTACTTC. It encodes CASSQDRVAGYEQYF.

The rearrangement joins TRBV4-1 to TRBJ2-5; the D gene is possibly TRBD2 (6 bases). Trimming took off 0 bases at V and 4 bases at J, with 9 bases between the two ends. Germline CDR1 and CDR2: MGHRA and YSYEKL. CDR3 length: 14 amino acids. In DNA form, the CDR3 reads TGCGCCAGCAGCCAAGAGGGGCGGGGAGAGACCCAGTACTTC. Its protein is CASSQEGRGETQYF.